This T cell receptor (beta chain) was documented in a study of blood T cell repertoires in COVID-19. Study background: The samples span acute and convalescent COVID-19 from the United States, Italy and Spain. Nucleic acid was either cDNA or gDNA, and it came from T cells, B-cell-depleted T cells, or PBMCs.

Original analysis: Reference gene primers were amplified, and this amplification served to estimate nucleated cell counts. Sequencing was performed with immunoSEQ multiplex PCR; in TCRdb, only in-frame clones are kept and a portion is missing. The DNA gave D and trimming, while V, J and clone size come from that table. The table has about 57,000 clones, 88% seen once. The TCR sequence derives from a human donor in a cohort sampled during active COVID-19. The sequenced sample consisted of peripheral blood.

Written as DNA, the CDR3 is TGTGCCAGCAGCTTACAGGGGGGATACAATGAGCAGTTCTTC. Its protein is CASSLQGGYNEQFF. The chain recombines TRBV7-9 with TRBJ2-1; D might be TRBD1 (7 bases). Trimming left V 2 bases short and J 4 bases short, with 9 bases between. The CDR3 has 14 amino acids. From germline, CDR1 is SEHNR and CDR2 FQNEAQ (reference sequence). Full variable domain (missing parts from reference TRBV7-9 and TRBJ2-1): DTGVSQNPRHKITKRGQNVTFRCDPISEHNRLYWYRQTLGQGPEFLTYFQNEAQLEKSRLLSDRFSAERPKGSFSTLEIQRTEQGDSAMYLCASSLQGGYNEQFFGPGTRLTVL.